The clone carrying this TCR beta chain is labeled medium-sized. The time point was: after trial treatment. Stated treatment: LDRT plus nivolumab, ipilimumab, low-dose cyclophosphamide and aspirin (RACIN trial). V dropped 4 bases and J dropped 1; count of bases not matched to a gene: 14. The CDR3 consists of 19 residues. The germline CDR1 and CDR2 sequences are MGHRA and YSYEKL. These data originate in a study of low-dose radiotherapy and immunotherapy resistance in tumors. Turning to the study itself: Ipilimumab 1 mg/kg every six weeks, together with nivolumab 240 mg every two weeks, was given intravenously to patients.

With TRAV- and TRBV-specific primers, first-strand cDNA was made, covering the alpha and beta chains. TCRs were amplified for 15 to 25 PCR cycles with a constant-region primer and V-primer adapter. TCRdb reanalysed the reads using MiXCR and keeps one entry per CDR3 protein. Among approximately 46,000 distinct CDR3 sequences listed, 25% were seen once. The source is a male donor with prostate cancer. The chain couples TRBV4-1 to TRBJ2-2; TRBD2 agrees at 8 bases. Sequenced here: PBMCs, sampled after low-dose radiotherapy plus immunotherapy. CDR3 sequence (DNA): TGCGCCAGCAGCCCCTATTCGCGGGTAGCGGGGCTGAACACCGGGGAGCTGTTTTTT. As protein: CASSPYSRVAGLNTGELFF.